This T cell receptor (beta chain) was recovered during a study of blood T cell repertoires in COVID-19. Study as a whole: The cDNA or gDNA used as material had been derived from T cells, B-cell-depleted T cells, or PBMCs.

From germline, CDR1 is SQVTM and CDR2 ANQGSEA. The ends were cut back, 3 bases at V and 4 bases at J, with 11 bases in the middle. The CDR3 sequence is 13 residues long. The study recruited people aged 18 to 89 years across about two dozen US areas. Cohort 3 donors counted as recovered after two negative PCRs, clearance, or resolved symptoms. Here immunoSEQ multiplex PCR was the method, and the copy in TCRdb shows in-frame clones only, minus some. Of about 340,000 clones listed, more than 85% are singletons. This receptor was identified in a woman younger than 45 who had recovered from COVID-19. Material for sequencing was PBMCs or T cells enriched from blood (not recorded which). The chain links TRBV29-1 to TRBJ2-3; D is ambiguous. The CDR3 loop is CSVDTGYADTQYF. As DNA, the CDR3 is TGCAGCGTTGATACCGGGTACGCAGATACGCAGTATTTT.